This T cell receptor beta chain emerged from a study of technical replicates of blood from a handful of donors. This CDR3 has 15 residues. Per the germline V gene, CDR1 is SGHTA and CDR2 is FQGNSA. The ends were cut back, 2 bases at V and 0 bases at J, with 8 bases in the middle. Repertoires were generated with immunoSEQ multiplex PCR, while TCRdb's copy carries only in-frame clones and drops some. This sample has tens of thousands of clones, with around 96% found just once. The clonotype was recovered from a human donor in good health. What was sequenced was T cells isolated from PBMCs. The chain links TRBV7-2 to TRBJ2-1; TRBD1 might be the D (5 bases). In nucleotides, the CDR3 is TGTGCCAGCAGCTTACAGGGAAGCTCCTACAATGAGCAGTTCTTC. Residues: CASSLQGSSYNEQFF.